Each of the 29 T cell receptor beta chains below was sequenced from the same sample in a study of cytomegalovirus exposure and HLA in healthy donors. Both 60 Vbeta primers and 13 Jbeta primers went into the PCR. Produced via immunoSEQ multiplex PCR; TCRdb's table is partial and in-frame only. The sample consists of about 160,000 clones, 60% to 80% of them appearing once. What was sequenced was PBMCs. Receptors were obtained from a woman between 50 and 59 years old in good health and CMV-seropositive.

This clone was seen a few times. CDR3 DNA: TGTGCCAGCACTCCCTCCGGGACAGGGAACTATGGCTACACCTTC. It is translated as CASTPSGTGNYGYTF. The V call is TRBV6-6, the J call TRBJ1-2; 9 positions match TRBD1. The CDR3 length is 15 residues. V shed 7 bases and J 2 bases; nucleotides not matched to a gene: 8. The germline V gene encodes CDR1 MNHNY and CDR2 SVGAGI (reference sequence).

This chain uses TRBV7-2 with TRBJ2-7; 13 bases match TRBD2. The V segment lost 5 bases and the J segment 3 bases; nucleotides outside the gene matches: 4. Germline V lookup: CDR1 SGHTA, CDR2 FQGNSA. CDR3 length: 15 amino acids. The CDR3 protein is CASSAGLAGVYEQYF. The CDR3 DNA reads TGTGCCAGCAGCGCCGGACTAGCGGGGGTCTACGAGCAGTACTTC. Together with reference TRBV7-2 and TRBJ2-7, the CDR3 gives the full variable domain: GAGVSQSPSNKVTEKGKDVELRCDPISGHTALYWYRQSLGQGLEFLIYFQGNSAPDKSGLPSDRFSAERTGGSVSTLTIQRTQQEDSAVYLCASSAGLAGVYEQYFGPGTRLTVT.

CDR3 in amino acids: CAISGQTGGAISYNEQFF. CDR3 in DNA: TGTGCCATCAGTGGCCAGACAGGGGGTGCAATCTCCTACAATGAGCAGTTCTTC. The V gene is TRBV10-3, the J gene TRBJ2-1, with 9 bases that match TRBD1. The germline CDR1 and CDR2 sequences are ENHRY and SYGVKD. After removal of 4 bases from V and 0 bases from J, the junction contained 10 bases not matched to a gene. The CDR3 runs to 18 residues.

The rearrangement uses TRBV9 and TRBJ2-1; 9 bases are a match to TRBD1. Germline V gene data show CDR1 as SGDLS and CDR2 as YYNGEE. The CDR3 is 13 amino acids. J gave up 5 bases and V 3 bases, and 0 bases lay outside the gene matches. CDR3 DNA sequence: TGTGCCAGCAGCGGGACAGGGGACAATGAGCAGTTCTTC. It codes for CASSGTGDNEQFF.

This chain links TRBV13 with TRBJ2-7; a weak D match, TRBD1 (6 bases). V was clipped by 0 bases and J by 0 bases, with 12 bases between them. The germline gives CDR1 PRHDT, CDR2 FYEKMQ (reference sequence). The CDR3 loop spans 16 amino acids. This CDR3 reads CASSLGAGVSSYEQYF. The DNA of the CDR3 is TGTGCCAGCAGCTTAGGAGCAGGGGTAAGCTCCTACGAGCAGTACTTC.

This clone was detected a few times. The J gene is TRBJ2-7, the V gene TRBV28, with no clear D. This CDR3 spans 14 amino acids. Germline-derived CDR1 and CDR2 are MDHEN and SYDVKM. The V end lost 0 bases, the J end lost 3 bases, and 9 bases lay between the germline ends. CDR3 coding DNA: TGTGCCAGCAGTTTATGGGCAGCGAGCTACGAGCAGTACTTC. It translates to CASSLWAASYEQYF.

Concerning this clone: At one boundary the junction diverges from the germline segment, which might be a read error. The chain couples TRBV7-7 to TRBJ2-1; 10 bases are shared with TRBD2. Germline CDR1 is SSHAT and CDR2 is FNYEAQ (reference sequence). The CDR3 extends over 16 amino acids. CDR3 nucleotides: TGTGCTAGCAGCCCAAGACTAGCGGGTGCCACCCATGAGCAGTTCTTC. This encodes CASSPRLAGATHEQFF.

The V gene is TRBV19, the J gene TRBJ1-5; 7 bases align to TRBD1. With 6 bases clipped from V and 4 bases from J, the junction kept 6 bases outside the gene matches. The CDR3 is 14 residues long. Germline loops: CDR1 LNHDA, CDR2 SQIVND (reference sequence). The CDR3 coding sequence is TGTGCCAGTAGCAGGGTGACAGGGAATCAGCCCCAGCATTTT. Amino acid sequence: CASSRVTGNQPQHF. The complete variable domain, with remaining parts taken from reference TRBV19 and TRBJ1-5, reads DGGITQSPKYLFRKEGQNVTLSCEQNLNHDAMYWYRQDPGQGLRLIYYSQIVNDFQKGDIAEGYSVSREKKESFPLTVTSAQKNPTAFYLCASSRVTGNQPQHFGDGTRLSIL.

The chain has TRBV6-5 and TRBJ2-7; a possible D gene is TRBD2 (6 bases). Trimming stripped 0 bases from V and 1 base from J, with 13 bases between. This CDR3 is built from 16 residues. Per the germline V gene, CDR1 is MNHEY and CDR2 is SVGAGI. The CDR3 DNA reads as TGTGCCAGCAGTTACTCGGTGGGGGAGGCTTCCTACGAGCAGTACTTC. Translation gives CASSYSVGEASYEQYF.

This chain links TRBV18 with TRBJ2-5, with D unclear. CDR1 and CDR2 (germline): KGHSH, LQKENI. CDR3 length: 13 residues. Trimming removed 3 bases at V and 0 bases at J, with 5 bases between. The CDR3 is CASSPRDQETQYF. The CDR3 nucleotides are TGTGCCAGCTCACCGCGAGACCAAGAGACCCAGTACTTC.

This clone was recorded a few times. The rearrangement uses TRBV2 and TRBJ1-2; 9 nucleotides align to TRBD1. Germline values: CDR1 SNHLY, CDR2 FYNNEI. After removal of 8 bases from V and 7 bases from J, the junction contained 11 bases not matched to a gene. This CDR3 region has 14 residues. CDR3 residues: CASAPGQGSSGYTF. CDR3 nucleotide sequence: TGTGCCAGCGCTCCCGGACAGGGGTCTAGTGGCTACACCTTC.

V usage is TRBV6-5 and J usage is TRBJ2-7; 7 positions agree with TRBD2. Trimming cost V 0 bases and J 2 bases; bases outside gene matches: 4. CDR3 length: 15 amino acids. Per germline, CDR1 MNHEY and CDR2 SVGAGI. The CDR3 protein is CASSYSSRGAYEQYF. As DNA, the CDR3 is TGTGCCAGCAGTTACTCGAGTCGGGGGGCCTACGAGCAGTACTTC.

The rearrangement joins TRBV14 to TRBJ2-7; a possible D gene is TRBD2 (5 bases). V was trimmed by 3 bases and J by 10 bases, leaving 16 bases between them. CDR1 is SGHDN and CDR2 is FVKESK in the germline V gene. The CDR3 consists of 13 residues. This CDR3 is CASSQDARADQYF. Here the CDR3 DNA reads TGTGCCAGCAGCCAGGACGCGAGGGCGGACCAGTACTTC.

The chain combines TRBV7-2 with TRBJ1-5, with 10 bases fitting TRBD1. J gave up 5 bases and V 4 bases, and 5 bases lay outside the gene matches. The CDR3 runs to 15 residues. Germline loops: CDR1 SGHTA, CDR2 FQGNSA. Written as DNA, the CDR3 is TGTGCCAGCAGCTCCTACGGACAGGGGGATCAGCCCCAGCATTTT. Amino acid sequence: CASSSYGQGDQPQHF.

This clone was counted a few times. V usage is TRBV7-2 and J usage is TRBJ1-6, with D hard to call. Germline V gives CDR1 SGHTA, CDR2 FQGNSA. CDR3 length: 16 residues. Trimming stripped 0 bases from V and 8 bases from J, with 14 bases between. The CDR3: CASSLAAQSLHSPLHF. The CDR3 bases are TGTGCCAGCAGCTTAGCCGCCCAGTCCCTCCATTCACCCCTCCACTTT.

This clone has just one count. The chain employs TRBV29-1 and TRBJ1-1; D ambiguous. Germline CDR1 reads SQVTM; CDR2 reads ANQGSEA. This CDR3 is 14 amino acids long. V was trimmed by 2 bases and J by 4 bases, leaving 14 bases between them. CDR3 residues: CSVERWSKGTEAFF. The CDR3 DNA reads TGCAGCGTTGAAAGATGGAGTAAAGGCACTGAAGCTTTCTTT.

CDR3 residues: CASSGLAGRAYEQYF. The DNA of the CDR3 is TGTGCCAGCAGCGGATTAGCGGGACGAGCCTACGAGCAGTACTTC. This chain joins TRBV7-8 and TRBJ2-7, with 8 bases that match TRBD2. The V gene's germline CDR1 is SGHVS and CDR2 FQNEAQ. This CDR3 has 15 amino acids. J gave up 2 bases and V 5 bases, and 8 bases lay outside the gene matches.

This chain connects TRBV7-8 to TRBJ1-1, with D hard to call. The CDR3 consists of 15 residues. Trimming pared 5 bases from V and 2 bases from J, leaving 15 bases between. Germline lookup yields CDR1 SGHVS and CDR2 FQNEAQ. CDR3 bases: TGTGCCAGCAGCGTAAGGAGTCAAGGAAACACTGAAGCTTTCTTT. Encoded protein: CASSVRSQGNTEAFF.

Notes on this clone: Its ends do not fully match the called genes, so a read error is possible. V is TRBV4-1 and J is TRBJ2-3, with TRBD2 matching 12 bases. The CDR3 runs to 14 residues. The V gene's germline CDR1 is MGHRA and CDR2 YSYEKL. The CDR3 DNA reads TGCGCCAGCAGCCAAGATTTACTAGCGGGGGGCTCAGCGTGG. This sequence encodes CASSQDLLAGGSAW.

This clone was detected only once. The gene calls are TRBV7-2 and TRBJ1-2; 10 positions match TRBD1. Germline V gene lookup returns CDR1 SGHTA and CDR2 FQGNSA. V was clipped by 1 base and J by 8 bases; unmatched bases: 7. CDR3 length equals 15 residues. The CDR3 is CASSLDRDRGDGYTF. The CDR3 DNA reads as TGTGCCAGCAGCTTAGACAGGGACAGGGGAGACGGCTACACCTTC.

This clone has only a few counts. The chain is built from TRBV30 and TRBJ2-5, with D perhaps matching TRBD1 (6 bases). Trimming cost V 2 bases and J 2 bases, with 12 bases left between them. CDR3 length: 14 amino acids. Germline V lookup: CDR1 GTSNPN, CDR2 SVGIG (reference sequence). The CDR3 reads CAWSSGHQQETQYF. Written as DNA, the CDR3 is TGTGCCTGGAGTTCGGGACACCAACAAGAGACCCAGTACTTC.

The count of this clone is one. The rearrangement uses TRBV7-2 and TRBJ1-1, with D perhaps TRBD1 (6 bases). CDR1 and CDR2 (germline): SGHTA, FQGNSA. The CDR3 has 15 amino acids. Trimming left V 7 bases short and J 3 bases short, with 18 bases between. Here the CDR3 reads CASTTGGAGDTEAFF. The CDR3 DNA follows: TGTGCCAGCACCACGGGGGGGGCCGGGGACACTGAAGCTTTCTTT.

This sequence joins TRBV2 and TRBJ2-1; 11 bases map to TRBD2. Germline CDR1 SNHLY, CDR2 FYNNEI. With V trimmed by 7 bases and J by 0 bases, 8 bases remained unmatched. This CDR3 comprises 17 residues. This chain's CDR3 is CASNRISGGGSYNEQFF. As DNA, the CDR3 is TGTGCCAGCAACCGAATTAGCGGGGGGGGCTCCTACAATGAGCAGTTCTTC.

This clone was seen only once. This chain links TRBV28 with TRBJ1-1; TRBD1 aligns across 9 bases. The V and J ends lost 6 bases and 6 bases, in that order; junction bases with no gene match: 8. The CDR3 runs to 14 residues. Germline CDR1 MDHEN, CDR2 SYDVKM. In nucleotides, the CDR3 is TGTGCCAGCAGCCTCGACAGGGGGTATTCTGAAGCTTTCTTT. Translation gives CASSLDRGYSEAFF.

The CDR3 DNA reads TGTGCCAGCAACACAGAACAAACGCAGTACTTC. Residues: CASNTEQTQYF. The chain uses TRBV2 and TRBJ2-7; D gene uncertain. V lost 7 bases to trimming and J lost 9 bases, with 13 bases between them. This CDR3 is built from 11 residues. Germline V CDR1 and CDR2: SNHLY, FYNNEI.

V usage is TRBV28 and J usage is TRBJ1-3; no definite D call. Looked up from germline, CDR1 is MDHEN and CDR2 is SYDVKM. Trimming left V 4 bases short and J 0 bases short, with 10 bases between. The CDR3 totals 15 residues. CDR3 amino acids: CASSSPPGSGNTIYF. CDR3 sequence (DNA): TGTGCCAGCAGTTCCCCCCCAGGCTCTGGAAACACCATATATTTT.

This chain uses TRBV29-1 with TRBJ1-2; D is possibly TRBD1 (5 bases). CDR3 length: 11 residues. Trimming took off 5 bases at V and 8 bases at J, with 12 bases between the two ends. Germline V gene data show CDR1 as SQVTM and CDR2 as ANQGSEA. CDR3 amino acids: CSVSTAKGYTF. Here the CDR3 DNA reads TGCAGCGTTTCGACAGCTAAAGGCTACACCTTC.

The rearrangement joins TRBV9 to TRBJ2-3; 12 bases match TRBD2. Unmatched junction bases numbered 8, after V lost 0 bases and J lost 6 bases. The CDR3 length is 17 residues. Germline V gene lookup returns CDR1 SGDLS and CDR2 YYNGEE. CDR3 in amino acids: CASSVAPSGGASDTQYF. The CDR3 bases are TGTGCCAGCAGCGTAGCTCCTAGCGGGGGGGCGAGTGATACGCAGTATTTT.

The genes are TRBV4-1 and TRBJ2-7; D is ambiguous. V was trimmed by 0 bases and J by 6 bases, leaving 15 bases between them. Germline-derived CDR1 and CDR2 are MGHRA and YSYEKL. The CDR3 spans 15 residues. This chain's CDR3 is CASSQDSEGRREQYF. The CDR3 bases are TGCGCCAGCAGCCAAGATTCCGAAGGCAGGCGCGAGCAGTACTTC.